The TCR beta chain under discussion was sequenced for a study of memory CD4+ T cells and cytomegalovirus serostatus (dated by TCRdb to about 2019). About the study as a whole: A total of about 33 healthy Belgian adults, of whom 9 were CMV seropositive and some 24 were CMV seronegative, were included in the cohort. CD4+ memory TCRbeta repertoires of a Belgian cohort with known cytomegalovirus serostatus were sequenced in order to replicate a published TCR-based CMV serostatus classifier.

Single viable CD3+CD4+CD8-CD45RO+ cells were sorted as memory CD4+ T cells on a FACSAria II. CMV serostatus was assessed using a Roche Elecsys assay, by which serum IgG against CMV pp150, pp28, p38 and p52 was detected. Following thawing, total CD4+ T cells were enriched through positive selection using CD4 magnetic microbeads. The samples came from a different study that was designed specifically to examine the CD4+ T cell memory repertoire. Peripheral blood mononuclear cells were isolated and cryopreserved following standard operating procedures; serum was stored at -80 °C. The staining relied on CD3-PerCP (BW264/56), CD4-APC (RPA-T4), CD45RO-PE (UCHT1) and CD8-Pacific Orange (3B5) antibodies, and Sytox blue was used to exclude non-viable cells. Results and caveats for the whole study, not just this receptor: For predicting CMV serostatus, the median bootstrapped AUC was 0.95 using the original framework and 0.91 using a US-trained random forest. On the Belgian cohort, the classifier based on the original framework reached a median bootstrapped AUC of 0.95, with a 95% CI of 0.76-1.00. Only CD4+CD45RO+ memory cells were sequenced, in contrast to the original study, in which naive and memory CD4+ and CD8+ populations were covered. Among the 150 or so previously reported CMV-associated TCRbeta sequences, 60 to 70 showed up in the CD4+ memory repertoires, with each one found in between one and five individuals. The results were interpreted as suggesting that the CMV-associated TCR signature is mostly present in the CD4+ memory repertoire.

The CDR3 covers 12 residues, taking in both the cysteine and the phenylalanine. The DNA shown is the 36-base CDR3, in frame from base 1. Relative to germline, V is 3 bases shorter and J is 4 bases shorter, with 7 bases between their ends. Looking up the germline V gene yields CDR1 SGHDT and CDR2 YYEEEE. On this clone: It lacks a known antigen. Qualities for individual bases were not recorded, and no much larger clone is one base off.

Genomic DNA was extracted from sorted cells with the Quick-DNA Microprep Kit. Amplification of TCRbeta DNA was done with the immunoSEQ hsTCRbeta kit, following the protocol from the manufacturer. An Illumina MiSeq instrument was used to sequence the TCRbeta libraries. The paper's data handling went like this. Removing out-of-frame sequences left approximately 2,400,000 distinct TCRbeta sequences, an average of around 67,000 per individual. Each individual was scored using the number of 170 or so previously reported CMV-associated TCRbeta sequences that the individual carried and the total number of productive distinct TCRbeta sequences. A beta-binomial model was reimplemented in Python, and scikit-learn random forests with default parameters were trained on US cohort data. Classifier performance on the Belgian cohort was summarized as median AUC with percentile confidence intervals calculated over 10,000 bootstrap iterations. The table comes from immuneACCESS by way of TCRdb, which keeps in-frame sequences with V and J called. Part of the clones is missing from these tables; in studies checked, under half for an unresolved V gene and the rest for unknown reasons. V, J and clone size are taken as reported in that table, and D and trimming were inferred from the DNA itself. The sample table contains about 73,000 clones; only one count was recorded for roughly 78% of them. Clones ranked in the top ten supply approximately 2.4% of the sample.

The rearranged segments are TRBV5-6 and TRBJ2-5, with the D gene call left open. The TCR comes from an adult in good health and CMV-seropositive. Sequencing was done on a sample of memory CD4+ T cells from blood. CDR3 sequence: CASSSLLETQYF. The DNA reads as follows: TGTGCCAGCAGCTCCCTCTTAGAGACCCAGTACTTC.